This TCR beta chain was identified in a study of brain metastases from non-small cell lung cancer. This table comes from immunoSEQ multiplex PCR, and its TCRdb copy is limited to in-frame clones, with some not included. This table holds over a thousand clones, roughly 89% found once. V lost 1 base, J lost 6 bases, and 16 bases lay in between. CDR3 size: 16 residues. CDR1 and CDR2 (germline): KGHSH, LQKENI. Sequencing used tumor-adjacent normal tissue. This clonotype originated in a donor aged 40 or over with non-small cell lung cancer. The gene calls are TRBV18 and TRBJ2-1, with D perhaps TRBD2 (7 bases). The CDR3 sequence: CASSPLGGGLPNEQFF. As DNA, the CDR3 is TGTGCCAGCTCACCACTGGGCGGGGGCCTACCCAATGAGCAGTTCTTC. Filled out from reference TRBV18 and TRBJ2-1, the complete variable domain reads NAGVMQNPRHLVRRRGQEARLRCSPMKGHSHVYWYRQLPEEGLKFMVYLQKENIIDESGMPKERFSAEFPKEGPSILRIQQVVRGDSAAYFCASSPLGGGLPNEQFFGPGTRLTVL.